Described below is a single T cell receptor beta chain sequence and its context. This clone's antigen is unknown. No clone much larger than this one lies a single base away; base qualities are absent. Libraries were built with 5' RACE. Instrument on record: Illumina HiSeq 2500. The second PCR ran for about 7 to 11 cycles and used a J-beta primer mix along with a sample-barcoded 5' primer. Each TCR beta cDNA molecule received a unique molecular identifier from a template-switch 5' adaptor carrying 12 random nucleotides. Each sample yielded at least 2.5 million CDR3-containing paired-end reads. The Mint cDNA synthesis kit, primed by a TRBC-specific oligonucleotide, was used to synthesize first-strand cDNA from all RNA. After uracil-DNA glycosylase treatment, a first 18-cycle PCR used universal primers M1SS and BC2_uni_R on all cDNA. The original methods were these. For normalization, 1 million high-quality reads, each with a distinct molecular identifier, were randomly selected from each sample. Reads sharing molecular identifiers were discarded rather than binned into consensus sequences. CDR3 identification, clonotype clustering and error correction used MiTCR with a Q25 quality threshold and the strictest error-elimination algorithm. A nonparametric unseen species model with Euler transformation was used to estimate a lower bound on total TCR beta diversity. The public reads were reanalyzed by TCRdb: fastp trimming at Q25, MiXCR alignment, in-frame beta chains only. Every distinct CDR3 protein forms one entry, paired with its most common genes and DNA. Here the V and J calls rest on TCRdb's processing, not on the authors' analysis. This sample gives hundreds of thousands of distinct CDR3 sequences in total; 40% to 50% of them show up just once. The ten top clones hold approximately 31% of the sample.

The donors were roughly 40 Caucasian individuals from Russia, aged roughly 6 to 100 years, who were systemically healthy. Each donor gave ten milliliters of peripheral blood, drawn into EDTA-treated Vacutainer tubes. Ficoll-Paque density-gradient centrifugation was used to isolate PBMCs, with at least 6.5 million per sample. Trizol reagent was used to extract total RNA from the PBMCs, yielding at least 5.5 micrograms per sample. For every donor, flow cytometry on a PBMC aliquot measured the percentage of naive CD45RAhigh/CD27high T cells. The sample belongs to a study of blood T cells in healthy people across ages (dated by TCRdb to 2013 to 2016). General notes on the study: In model experiments, template switching captured about one uniquely barcoded TCR beta cDNA molecule for every two T cells. The donors were split into four age groups: young (average about 15 years), middle-aged (about 40), aged (about 62) and long-lived (roughly 88). To avoid experimental bias, donors of different ages were distributed randomly across sequencing lanes. The study measured age-related changes in TCR beta repertoire diversity using deep sequencing normalized with unique cDNA molecular identifiers. Using the same blood draw, the study looked at two additional independent replicas of 1 million unique cDNA reads for two donors, one aged 18 to 29 and the other aged 80 or older.

The germline V gene encodes CDR1 LGHNA and CDR2 YNFKEQ. V is clipped by 2 bases and J by 2 bases, and the sequence between their germline boundaries is 15 bases long. Including the terminal cysteine and phenylalanine, the CDR3 comprises 16 residues. Of the read, only the CDR3 DNA is kept; its 48 bases are in frame from base 1. What the research found in general, with its limitations: Conclusive comparison of naive and antigen-experienced compartments was prevented by the profiling of bulk unsorted PBMCs. Compared with the aged group, the long-lived group had more naive CD4+ T cells, fewer expanded clones and increased TCR diversity, suggesting age selection. A strong correlation was found between observed TCR beta diversity and the percentage of naive T cells measured by flow cytometry. Because donor CMV infection status was unknown, age-related changes in expanded clonotypes were potentially confounded. Total diversity estimates from one million sequenced T cells were considered lower bounds and underestimates. Observed TCR beta diversity per million T cells fell roughly linearly with age, and a significant reduction was already apparent by age around 39.

The origin of this receptor is a man older than 75 in good health. This chain joins TRBV4-2 to TRBJ2-5; the D region possibly corresponds to TRBD1 (6 bases align). The source material was blood. In nucleotide form, the sequence is TGTGCCAGCAGCCAATCCCCTCTCAGGGGTCAAGAGACCCAGTACTTC. This codes for CASSQSPLRGQETQYF.